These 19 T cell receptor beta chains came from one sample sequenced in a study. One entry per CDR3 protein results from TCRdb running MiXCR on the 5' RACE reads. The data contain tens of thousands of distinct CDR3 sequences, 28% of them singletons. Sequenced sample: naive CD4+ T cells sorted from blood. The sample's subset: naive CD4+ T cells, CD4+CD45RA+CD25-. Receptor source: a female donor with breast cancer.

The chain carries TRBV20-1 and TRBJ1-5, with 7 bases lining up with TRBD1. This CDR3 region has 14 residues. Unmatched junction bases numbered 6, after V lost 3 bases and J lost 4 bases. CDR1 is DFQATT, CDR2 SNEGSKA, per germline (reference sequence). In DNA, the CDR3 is TGCAGTGCTAGGCGGGACAGCATTAATCAGCCCCAGCATTTT. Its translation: CSARRDSINQPQHF.

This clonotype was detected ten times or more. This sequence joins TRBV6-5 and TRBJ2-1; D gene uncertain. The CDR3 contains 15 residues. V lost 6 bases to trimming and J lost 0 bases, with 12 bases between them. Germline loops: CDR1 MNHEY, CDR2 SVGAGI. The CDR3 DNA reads TGTGCCAGCAGACCCGTCCGAAACTCCTACAATGAGCAGTTCTTC. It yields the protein CASRPVRNSYNEQFF.

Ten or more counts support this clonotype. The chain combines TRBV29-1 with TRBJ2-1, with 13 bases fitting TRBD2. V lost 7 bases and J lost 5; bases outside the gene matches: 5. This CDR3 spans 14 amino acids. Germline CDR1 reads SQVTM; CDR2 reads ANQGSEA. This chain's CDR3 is CSASLAGGNNEQFF. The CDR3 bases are TGCAGCGCCTCACTAGCGGGAGGGAACAATGAGCAGTTCTTC.

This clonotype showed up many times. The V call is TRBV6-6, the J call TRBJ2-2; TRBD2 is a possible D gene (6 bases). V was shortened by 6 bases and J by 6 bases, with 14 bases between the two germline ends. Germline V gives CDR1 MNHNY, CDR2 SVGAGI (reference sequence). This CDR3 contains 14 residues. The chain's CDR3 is CASSLAGGSGELFF. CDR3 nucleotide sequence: TGTGCCAGCAGCCTAGCAGGAGGGTCCGGGGAGCTGTTTTTT.

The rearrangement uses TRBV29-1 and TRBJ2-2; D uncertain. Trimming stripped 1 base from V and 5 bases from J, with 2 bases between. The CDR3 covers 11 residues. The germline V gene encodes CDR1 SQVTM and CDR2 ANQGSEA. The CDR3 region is CSVEGTGELFF. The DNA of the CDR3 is TGCAGCGTTGAAGGTACCGGGGAGCTGTTTTTT.

The CDR3 DNA reads TGCGCCAGCAGCCCAGACGGGACTAGCACAGATACGCAGTATTTT. Residues: CASSPDGTSTDTQYF. This chain uses TRBV5-1 with TRBJ2-3, with D possibly being TRBD2 (6 bases). Trimming stripped 4 bases from V and 0 bases from J, with 12 bases between. The CDR3 totals 15 residues. Germline CDR1 SGHRS, CDR2 YFSETQ.

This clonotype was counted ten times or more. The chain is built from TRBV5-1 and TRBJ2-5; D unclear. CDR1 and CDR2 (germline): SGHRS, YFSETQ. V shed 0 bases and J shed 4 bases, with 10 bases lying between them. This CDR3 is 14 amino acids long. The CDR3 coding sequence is TGCGCCAGCAGCTTGGAGAGGATGGGAGAGACCCAGTACTTC. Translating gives CASSLERMGETQYF.

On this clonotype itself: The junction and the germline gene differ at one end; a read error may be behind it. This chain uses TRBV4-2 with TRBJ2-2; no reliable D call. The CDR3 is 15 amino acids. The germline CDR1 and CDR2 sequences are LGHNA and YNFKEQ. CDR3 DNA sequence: TGCGCCAGCAGCCAACCCTTGACGGGCACCGGGGAGCTGTTTTTT. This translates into CASSQPLTGTGELFF.

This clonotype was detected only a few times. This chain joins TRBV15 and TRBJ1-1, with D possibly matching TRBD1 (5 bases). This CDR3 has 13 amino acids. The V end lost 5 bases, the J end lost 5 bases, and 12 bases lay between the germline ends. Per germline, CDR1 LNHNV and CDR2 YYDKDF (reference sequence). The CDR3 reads CATSLSRGTEAFF. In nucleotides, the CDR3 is TGTGCCACCAGCCTCAGCCGGGGGACTGAAGCTTTCTTT.

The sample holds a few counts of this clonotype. DNA for the CDR3: TGCAGTGCTAGATACCGGGACAGGGCTCGTCTCCTCTATGGCTACACCTTC. It is translated as CSARYRDRARLLYGYTF. This chain connects TRBV20-1 to TRBJ1-2; 9 bases are a match to TRBD1. Looked up from germline, CDR1 is DFQATT and CDR2 is SNEGSKA (reference sequence). With V trimmed by 2 bases and J by 4 bases, 14 bases remained unmatched. The CDR3 is made up of 17 amino acids.

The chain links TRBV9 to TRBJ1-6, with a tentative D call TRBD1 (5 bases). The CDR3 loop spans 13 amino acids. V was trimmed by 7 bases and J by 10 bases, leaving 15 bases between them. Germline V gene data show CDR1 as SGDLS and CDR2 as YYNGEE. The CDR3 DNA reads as TGTGCCAGCGGGCGGTTCGAGGGGTCACCCCTCCACTTT. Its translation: CASGRFEGSPLHF. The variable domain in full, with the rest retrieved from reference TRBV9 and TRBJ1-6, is DSGVTQTPKHLITATGQRVTLRCSPRSGDLSVYWYQQSLDQGLQFLIQYYNGEERAKGNILERFSAQQFPDLHSELNLSSLELGDSALYFCASGRFEGSPLHFGNGTRLTVT.

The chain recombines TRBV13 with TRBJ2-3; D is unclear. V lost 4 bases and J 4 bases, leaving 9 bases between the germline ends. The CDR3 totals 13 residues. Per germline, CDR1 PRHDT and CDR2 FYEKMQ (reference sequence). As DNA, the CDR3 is TGTGCCAGCAGCTCACAAGGGTCAGATACGCAGTATTTT. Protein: CASSSQGSDTQYF.

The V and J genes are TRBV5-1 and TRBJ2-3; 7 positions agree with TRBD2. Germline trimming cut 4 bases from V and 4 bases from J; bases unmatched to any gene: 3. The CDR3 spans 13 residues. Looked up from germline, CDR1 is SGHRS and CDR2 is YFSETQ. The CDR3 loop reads CASSGLGADTQYF. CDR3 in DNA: TGCGCCAGCAGCGGACTAGGTGCAGATACGCAGTATTTT.

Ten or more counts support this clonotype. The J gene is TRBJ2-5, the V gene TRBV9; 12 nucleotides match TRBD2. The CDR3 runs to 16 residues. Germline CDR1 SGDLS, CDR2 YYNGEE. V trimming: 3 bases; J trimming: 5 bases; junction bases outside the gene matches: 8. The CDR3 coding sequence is TGTGCCAGCAGCGCTTCTAGCGGGGGGGCATGGGAGACCCAGTACTTC. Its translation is CASSASSGGAWETQYF. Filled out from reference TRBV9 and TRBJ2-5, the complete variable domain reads DSGVTQTPKHLITATGQRVTLRCSPRSGDLSVYWYQQSLDQGLQFLIQYYNGEERAKGNILERFSAQQFPDLHSELNLSSLELGDSALYFCASSASSGGAWETQYFGPGTRLLVL.

Here the CDR3 DNA reads TGCGCCAGCTCCAATCGAGTTAACTATGGCTACACCTTC. Translating gives CASSNRVNYGYTF. V is TRBV5-1 and J is TRBJ1-2; D unresolved. The CDR3 loop spans 13 amino acids. Between the trimmed V and J ends, which lost 7 bases and 1 base, there was a span of 11 bases. The germline gives CDR1 SGHRS, CDR2 YFSETQ.

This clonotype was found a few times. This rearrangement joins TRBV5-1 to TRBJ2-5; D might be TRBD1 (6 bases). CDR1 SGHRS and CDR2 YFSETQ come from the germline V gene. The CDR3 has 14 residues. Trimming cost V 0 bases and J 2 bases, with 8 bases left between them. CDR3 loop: CASSLGDTQETQYF. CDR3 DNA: TGCGCCAGCAGCTTGGGGGACACTCAAGAGACCCAGTACTTC.

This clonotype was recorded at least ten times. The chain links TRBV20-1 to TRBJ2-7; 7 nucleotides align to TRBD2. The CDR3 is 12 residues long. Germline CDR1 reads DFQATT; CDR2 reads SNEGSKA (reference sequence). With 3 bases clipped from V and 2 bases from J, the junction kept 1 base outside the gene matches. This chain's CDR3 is CSASGGTYEQYF. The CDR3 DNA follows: TGCAGTGCTAGCGGGGGGACCTACGAGCAGTACTTC.

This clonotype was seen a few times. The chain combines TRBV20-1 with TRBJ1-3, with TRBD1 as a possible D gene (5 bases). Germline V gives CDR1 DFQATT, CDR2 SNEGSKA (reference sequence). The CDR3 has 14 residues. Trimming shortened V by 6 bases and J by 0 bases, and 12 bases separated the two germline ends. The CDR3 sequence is CSARDRNSGNTIYF. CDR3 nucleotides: TGCAGTGCGCGGGACCGTAACTCTGGAAACACCATATATTTT.

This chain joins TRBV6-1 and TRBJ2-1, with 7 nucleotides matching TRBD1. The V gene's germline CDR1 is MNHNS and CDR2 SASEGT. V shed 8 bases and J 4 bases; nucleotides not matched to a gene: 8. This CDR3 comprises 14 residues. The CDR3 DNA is TGTGCCAGCCATGCCGGGACAGCTTACAATGAGCAGTTCTTC. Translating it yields CASHAGTAYNEQFF.